Each of the 14 T cell receptor beta chains below was sequenced from the same sample in a study of radiotherapy plus CTLA-4 blockade in lung cancer. The data were produced by immunoSEQ multiplex PCR, yet TCRdb's version contains in-frame clones alone and is incomplete. The sample includes approximately 45,000 clones, around 63% of them seen just once. This material consisted of peripheral blood, taken from a patient treated with radiotherapy plus ipilimumab. Source of these receptors: a human donor with non-small cell lung cancer who had a partial response to radiotherapy plus ipilimumab.

This chain joins TRBV4-2 and TRBJ1-5, with 11 bases lining up with TRBD1. This CDR3 has 13 amino acids. V trimming: 4 bases; J trimming: 7 bases; junction bases outside the gene matches: 0. CDR1 LGHNA and CDR2 YNFKEQ come from the germline V gene. CDR3 bases: TGTGCCAGCAGCCGGGACAGGGGGCAGCCCCAGCATTTT. Its translation: CASSRDRGQPQHF.

The genes are TRBV2 and TRBJ1-5; D not certain. With 2 bases removed from V and 5 bases from J, the gap between germline ends came to 7 bases. In germline, CDR1 is SNHLY, CDR2 FYNNEI. The length of the CDR3 is 13 residues. CDR3 DNA sequence: TGTGCCAGCAGTGAATTCGGGGATCAGCCCCAGCATTTT. It codes for CASSEFGDQPQHF.

The CDR3 protein is CASRQGPNYGYTF. In DNA, the CDR3 is TGTGCCAGCCGACAGGGGCCCAACTATGGCTACACCTTC. The chain carries TRBV6-4 and TRBJ1-2; TRBD1 agrees at 8 bases. V was clipped by 8 bases and J by 2 bases; unmatched bases: 4. CDR3 length: 13 amino acids. Germline-derived CDR1 and CDR2 are MRHNA and SNTAGT.

The rearrangement uses TRBV27 and TRBJ2-2; D is ambiguous. There are 13 residues in the CDR3. Germline V gene lookup returns CDR1 MNHEY and CDR2 SMNVEV (reference sequence). V was shortened by 5 bases and J by 3 bases, with 7 bases between the two germline ends. The chain's CDR3 is CASSPVDTGELFF. In nucleotides, the CDR3 is TGTGCCAGCAGTCCGGTGGACACCGGGGAGCTGTTTTTT.

V and J are TRBV2 and TRBJ2-5, with 15 bases that match TRBD2. Germline lookup yields CDR1 SNHLY and CDR2 FYNNEI. After removal of 7 bases from V and 5 bases from J, the junction contained 8 bases not matched to a gene. This CDR3 has 16 residues. Here the CDR3 reads CASTLGGLAGGETQYF. The CDR3 DNA reads as TGTGCCAGCACCTTAGGGGGACTAGCGGGAGGCGAGACCCAGTACTTC.

This clone was picked up a small number of times. The chain is built from TRBV4-3 and TRBJ1-2; 7 bases are a match to TRBD1. V lost 0 bases to trimming and J lost 3 bases; unmatched junction nucleotides: 7. This CDR3 region has 16 residues. Germline V gives CDR1 LGHNA, CDR2 YSLEER. The CDR3 region is CASSQDHLDRDYGYTF. The CDR3 nucleotides read TGCGCCAGCAGCCAAGACCACCTCGACAGGGACTATGGCTACACCTTC.

The V call is TRBV9, the J call TRBJ2-5; 10 bases agree with TRBD1. This CDR3 spans 14 amino acids. Germline-derived CDR1 and CDR2 are SGDLS and YYNGEE. V was clipped by 0 bases and J by 10 bases; unmatched bases: 6. CDR3 in DNA: TGTGCCAGCAGCGTAGGGGACAGGGGAGCTGGCCAGTACTTC. Translating gives CASSVGDRGAGQYF.

This clone was counted between two and nine times. This rearrangement joins TRBV2 to TRBJ1-5; D perhaps matches TRBD1 (6 bases). CDR1 is SNHLY and CDR2 is FYNNEI in the germline V gene. The V gene lost 6 bases and the J gene lost 4 bases, with 13 bases spanning the gap. This CDR3 is 14 amino acids long. CDR3 sequence reads: CASSTTGLNQPQHF. The CDR3 bases are TGTGCCAGCAGCACTACAGGGTTGAATCAGCCCCAGCATTTT.

The chain joins TRBV2 to TRBJ2-5, with 7 nucleotides matching TRBD2. The J call is uncertain, as TRBJ2-7 better fits the DNA end. The CDR3 is 12 residues long. Germline values: CDR1 SNHLY, CDR2 FYNNEI. In DNA form, the CDR3 reads TGTGCCCTGGGGGGGGAGGACTACGAGCAGTACTTC. It codes for CALGGEDYEQYF.

This clone was found once. The DNA for the CDR3 is TGTGCCAGCAGGCCCCCGGGGGGGTCCCACGAGCAGTACTTC. Translated, it gives CASRPPGGSHEQYF. This chain uses TRBV6-5 with TRBJ2-7, with 8 bases that match TRBD2. V lost 6 bases and J lost 5; bases outside the gene matches: 9. This CDR3 has 14 residues. Germline CDR1 MNHEY, CDR2 SVGAGI.

The genes are TRBV25-1 and TRBJ2-1; D might be TRBD2 (5 bases). Germline V CDR1 and CDR2: MGHDK, SYGVNS. The CDR3 is 16 residues long. With 7 bases removed from V and 8 bases from J, the gap between germline ends came to 24 bases. For the CDR3, the DNA is TGTGCCAGCACCTTAGGCCTCTCCCCTTTGAGGGATGAGCAGTTCTTC. Translating gives CASTLGLSPLRDEQFF.

This clone was found once. The chain employs TRBV19 and TRBJ1-5, with D hard to call. CDR1 LNHDA and CDR2 SQIVND come from the germline V gene (reference sequence). V gave up 6 bases and J gave up 6 bases, with 9 bases separating them. The CDR3 runs to 12 residues. The CDR3 DNA follows: TGTGCCAGTAGCCCCCCCTTTCAGCCCCAGCATTTT. Translated: CASSPPFQPQHF.

The chain is built from TRBV2 and TRBJ1-5, with D possibly being TRBD1 (6 bases). CDR1 SNHLY and CDR2 FYNNEI come from the germline V gene. There are 14 residues in the CDR3. V shed 7 bases and J shed 7 bases, with 17 bases lying between them. This chain's CDR3 is CASTGDMSIQPQHF. The CDR3 DNA follows: TGTGCCAGCACTGGGGACATGAGCATCCAGCCCCAGCATTTT. The variable domain in full, completed from reference TRBV2 and TRBJ1-5, reads EPEVTQTPSHQVTQMGQEVILRCVPISNHLYFYWYRQILGQKVEFLVSFYNNEISEKSEIFDDQFSVERPDGSNFTLKIRSTKLEDSAMYFCASTGDMSIQPQHFGDGTRLSIL.

This clone showed up many times. V is TRBV15 and J is TRBJ1-1; a weak D match, TRBD1 (5 bases). The CDR3 has 19 amino acids. With 0 bases removed from V and 1 base from J, the gap between germline ends came to 21 bases. The germline gives CDR1 LNHNV, CDR2 YYDKDF (reference sequence). The chain's CDR3 is CATSRDTGLAGPGNTEAFF. CDR3 nucleotides: TGTGCCACCAGCAGAGATACTGGGTTGGCAGGGCCGGGGAACACTGAAGCTTTCTTT.